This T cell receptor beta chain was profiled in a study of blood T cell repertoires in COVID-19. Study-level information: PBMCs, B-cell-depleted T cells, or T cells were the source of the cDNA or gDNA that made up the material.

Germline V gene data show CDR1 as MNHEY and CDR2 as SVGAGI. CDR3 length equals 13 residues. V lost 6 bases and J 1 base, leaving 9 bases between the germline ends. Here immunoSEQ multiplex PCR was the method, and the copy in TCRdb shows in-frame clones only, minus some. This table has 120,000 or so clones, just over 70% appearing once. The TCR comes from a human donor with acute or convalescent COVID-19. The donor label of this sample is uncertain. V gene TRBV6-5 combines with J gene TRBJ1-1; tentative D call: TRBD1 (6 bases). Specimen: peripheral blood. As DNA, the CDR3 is TGTGCCAGCAGACAGGGCTGGAACACTGAAGCTTTCTTT. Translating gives CASRQGWNTEAFF.